These T cell receptor beta chains were read from a single sample in a study of shared clonotypes between healthy human individuals. Some clones are missing from TCRdb's copy, which holds only in-frame ones; the method was immunoSEQ multiplex PCR. This sample has approximately 1.9 million clones, with 80% to 95% found just once. Source material: naive CD8+ T cells from PBMCs. The receptors come from a man younger than 30 in good health. Some clones in this sample may be carry-over from other donors' samples. The CDR3 runs from the conserved cysteine through the conserved F or W. The order of the fields is J gene, V gene, D gene, CDR3 length, clone size, CDR3 DNA, CDR3 protein. A D gene is named only where the DNA matches it firmly. For some rows the clone size is stated as once, few or many, or as a class when expanded; others skip it.

j_gene: TRBJ2-1
v_gene: TRBV7-9
d_gene: .
len: 12
abundance: .
CDR3nt: TGTGCCAGCAGCTTAGAGGCAAATGAGCAGTTCTTC
CDR3aa: CASSLEANEQFF

j_gene: TRBJ2-3
v_gene: TRBV6-1
d_gene: .
len: 16
abundance: .
CDR3nt: TGTGCCAGCAGTGGCCGTACTGCAGTCCGCACAGATACGCAGTATTTT
CDR3aa: CASSGRTAVRTDTQYF

j_gene: TRBJ2-1
v_gene: TRBV7-9
d_gene: TRBD1
len: 15
abundance: .
CDR3nt: TGTGCCAGCAGCCGTCCCGGGACAGGGGGGGATGAGCAGTTCTTC
CDR3aa: CASSRPGTGGDEQFF

j_gene: TRBJ1-2
v_gene: TRBV4-2
d_gene: .
len: 13
abundance: few
CDR3nt: TGTGCCAGCAACGTCAGGGGTGGGGATGGCTACACCTTC
CDR3aa: CASNVRGGDGYTF

j_gene: TRBJ2-1
v_gene: TRBV28
d_gene: .
len: 14
abundance: .
CDR3nt: TGTGCCAGCAGTTTATTACTAGATGGCGATGAGCAGTTCTTC
CDR3aa: CASSLLLDGDEQFF

j_gene: TRBJ2-7
v_gene: TRBV19
d_gene: TRBD2
len: 16
abundance: .
CDR3nt: TGTGCCAGTAGTATAGGGACTAGCGGGTTCTCCTACGAGCAGTACTTC
CDR3aa: CASSIGTSGFSYEQYF

j_gene: TRBJ1-2
v_gene: TRBV7-9
d_gene: .
len: 14
abundance: .
CDR3nt: TGTGCCAGCAGCTTGCCGGTCTTGAACTATGGCTACACCTTC
CDR3aa: CASSLPVLNYGYTF

j_gene: TRBJ2-7
v_gene: TRBV27
d_gene: .
len: 15
abundance: .
CDR3nt: TGTGCCAGCGGACAGCCGAGGGACACCGACTACGAGCAGTACTTC
CDR3aa: CASGQPRDTDYEQYF

j_gene: TRBJ1-1
v_gene: TRBV27
d_gene: .
len: 14
abundance: .
CDR3nt: TGTGCCAGCAGTTTATTGGGGGGCGTCACTGAAGCTTTCTTT
CDR3aa: CASSLLGGVTEAFF

j_gene: TRBJ1-2
v_gene: TRBV9
d_gene: TRBD1
len: 17
abundance: .
CDR3nt: TGTGCCAGCAGCGTAGTTAGGGGGACAGGGATCAACTATGGCTACACCTTC
CDR3aa: CASSVVRGTGINYGYTF

j_gene: TRBJ1-2
v_gene: TRBV21-1
d_gene: .
len: 16
abundance: .
CDR3nt: TGTGCCAGCAGCAAAGAGGACAGGTCCCTAGTCTATGGCTACACCTTC
CDR3aa: CASSKEDRSLVYGYTF

j_gene: TRBJ2-1
v_gene: TRBV6-5
d_gene: .
len: 12
abundance: .
CDR3nt: TGTGCCAGCAGTTACTCGAAAAATGAGCAGTTCTTC
CDR3aa: CASSYSKNEQFF

j_gene: TRBJ2-7
v_gene: TRBV30
d_gene: TRBD1
len: 14
abundance: .
CDR3nt: TGTGCCTGGAGTACCTTGGACAGGACCTACGAGCAGTACTTC
CDR3aa: CAWSTLDRTYEQYF

j_gene: TRBJ2-1
v_gene: TRBV5-6
d_gene: TRBD1
len: 14
abundance: .
CDR3nt: TGTGCCAGCAGCTTGGTGGGACAGATCAATGAGCAGTTCTTC
CDR3aa: CASSLVGQINEQFF

j_gene: TRBJ1-1
v_gene: TRBV29-1
d_gene: .
len: 13
abundance: .
CDR3nt: TGCAGCGTTGTACGGGGACCCGGCACTGAAGCTTTCTTT
CDR3aa: CSVVRGPGTEAFF

j_gene: TRBJ2-1
v_gene: TRBV20-1
d_gene: .
len: 11
abundance: .
CDR3nt: TGCAGTGCTAGCGGGAACAATGAGCAGTTCTTC
CDR3aa: CSASGNNEQFF

j_gene: TRBJ2-1
v_gene: TRBV10-1
d_gene: .
len: 14
abundance: .
CDR3nt: TGCGCCAGCAGTGAGGGGGTAGCTTACAATGAGCAGTTCTTC
CDR3aa: CASSEGVAYNEQFF

j_gene: TRBJ2-7
v_gene: TRBV5-4
d_gene: TRBD1
len: 15
abundance: .
CDR3nt: TGTGCCAGCAGCGTACGACAGGGTGGACCCCTCGAGCAGTACTTC
CDR3aa: CASSVRQGGPLEQYF

j_gene: TRBJ2-6
v_gene: TRBV30
d_gene: .
len: 18
abundance: .
CDR3nt: TGTGCCTGGAGTGTACTCTCAGGGTTCTCCTCTGGGGCCAACGTCCTGACTTTC
CDR3aa: CAWSVLSGFSSGANVLTF

j_gene: TRBJ1-1
v_gene: TRBV11-3
d_gene: .
len: 12
abundance: .
CDR3nt: TGTGCCAGCAGCTGGCTCGGCAGTGAAGCTTTCTTT
CDR3aa: CASSWLGSEAFF

j_gene: TRBJ2-7
v_gene: TRBV11-2
d_gene: TRBD1
len: 15
abundance: .
CDR3nt: TGTGCCAGCAGCTCAGGGGGTTGGCGCGCCTACGAGCAGTACTTC
CDR3aa: CASSSGGWRAYEQYF

j_gene: TRBJ2-1
v_gene: TRBV29-1
d_gene: .
len: 14
abundance: .
CDR3nt: TGCAGCGTGGGCGGGGCTACCTCCTACAATGAGCAGTTCTTC
CDR3aa: CSVGGATSYNEQFF

j_gene: TRBJ2-1
v_gene: TRBV4-3
d_gene: .
len: 17
abundance: .
CDR3nt: TGCGCCAGCAGCCACCCTGGGGAAGGCGCTCGCGCCAATGAGCAGTTCTTC
CDR3aa: CASSHPGEGARANEQFF

j_gene: TRBJ1-2
v_gene: TRBV7-9
d_gene: TRBD1
len: 17
abundance: .
CDR3nt: TGTGCCAGCAGCTCCGGATTCTCAGGGGGGAAGAACTATGGCTACACCTTC
CDR3aa: CASSSGFSGGKNYGYTF

j_gene: TRBJ1-5
v_gene: TRBV10-3
d_gene: .
len: 15
abundance: .
CDR3nt: TGTGCCATCAGTGAGTCGGGAGGTGGCAATCAGCCCCAGCATTTT
CDR3aa: CAISESGGGNQPQHF

j_gene: TRBJ2-1
v_gene: TRBV4-1
d_gene: .
len: 14
abundance: .
CDR3nt: TGCGCCAGCAGCGGGGAGGGGGAGTTGAATGAGCAGTTCTTC
CDR3aa: CASSGEGELNEQFF

j_gene: TRBJ1-5
v_gene: TRBV4-3
d_gene: .
len: 13
abundance: .
CDR3nt: TGCGCCAGCAGCCAAGATCTACTACAGCCCCAGCATTTT
CDR3aa: CASSQDLLQPQHF

j_gene: TRBJ1-2
v_gene: TRBV10-3
d_gene: .
len: 11
abundance: .
CDR3nt: TGTGCCATCAGCCGAGACTATGGCTACACCTTC
CDR3aa: CAISRDYGYTF

j_gene: TRBJ1-1
v_gene: TRBV10-1
d_gene: TRBD1
len: 19
abundance: .
CDR3nt: TGCGCCAGCAGTGAGATACAGGGGGAGGGGGGCGGTAAGAACACTGAAGCTTTCTTT
CDR3aa: CASSEIQGEGGGKNTEAFF

j_gene: TRBJ2-7
v_gene: TRBV4-1
d_gene: .
len: 13
abundance: .
CDR3nt: TGCGCCAGCAGCCCTGAGTCATCCTACGAGCAGTACTTC
CDR3aa: CASSPESSYEQYF

j_gene: TRBJ2-1
v_gene: TRBV15
d_gene: TRBD2
len: 14
abundance: .
CDR3nt: TGTGCCACCTCACTCTTAGCGGGATCAAATGAGCAGTTCTTC
CDR3aa: CATSLLAGSNEQFF

j_gene: TRBJ2-3
v_gene: TRBV9
d_gene: TRBD2
len: 17
abundance: .
CDR3nt: TGTGCCAGCAGCGTAGGGATGACTAGCGGTTACACAGATACGCAGTATTTT
CDR3aa: CASSVGMTSGYTDTQYF

j_gene: TRBJ2-2
v_gene: TRBV19
d_gene: .
len: 11
abundance: .
CDR3nt: TGTGCCAGTACTCCCGGCAGGGAGCTGTTTTTT
CDR3aa: CASTPGRELFF

j_gene: TRBJ2-7
v_gene: TRBV15
d_gene: .
len: 15
abundance: once
CDR3nt: TGTGCCACCAGCGTCTATGAGGGCCATTGGTACGAGCAGTACTTC
CDR3aa: CATSVYEGHWYEQYF

j_gene: TRBJ2-3
v_gene: TRBV27
d_gene: .
len: 15
abundance: .
CDR3nt: TGTGCCAGCAGTTCTAGCGAAAAGAGAAAAGATACGCAGTATTTT
CDR3aa: CASSSSEKRKDTQYF

j_gene: TRBJ2-1
v_gene: TRBV11-2
d_gene: .
len: 13
abundance: .
CDR3nt: TGTGCCAGCAGCTTAGGCGCTGACAATGAGCAGTTCTTC
CDR3aa: CASSLGADNEQFF

j_gene: TRBJ2-2
v_gene: TRBV5-4
d_gene: .
len: 14
abundance: few
CDR3nt: TGTGCCAGCAGCTTGGCCGTGGTTTCCGGGGAGCTGTTTTTT
CDR3aa: CASSLAVVSGELFF

j_gene: TRBJ1-1
v_gene: TRBV13
d_gene: TRBD1
len: 15
abundance: once
CDR3nt: TGTGCCAGCAGCATCAGGGGGGACATGAACACTGAAGCTTTCTTT
CDR3aa: CASSIRGDMNTEAFF

j_gene: TRBJ2-5
v_gene: TRBV28
d_gene: .
len: 15
abundance: .
CDR3nt: TGTGCCAGCAGTGACCGGGGGCGGGCGAAAGGGACCCAGTACTTC
CDR3aa: CASSDRGRAKGTQYF